This T cell receptor (beta chain) was sequenced in a study of control samples from healthy donors and cancer patients. From germline, CDR1 is SNHLY and CDR2 FYNNEI. The CDR3 is 14 amino acids. Trimming took 6 bases from V and 6 from J; bases not matched to a gene: 5. The method was immunoSEQ multiplex PCR; TCRdb's version includes in-frame clones alone and lacks a portion of them. The sample yields over 100,000 clones, roughly 88% seen once. The receptor was derived from a man aged 50-60 years in good health. This chain uses TRBV2 with TRBJ1-6, with TRBD1 matching over 7 bases. The specimen was blood. CDR3 nucleotide sequence: TGTGCCAGCAGCCCGGGACAGCCTAATTCACCCCTCCACTTT. Translating gives CASSPGQPNSPLHF.